This T cell receptor (beta chain) came from a study of CXCR3-negative and CXCR3-positive naive CD8 T cells. Study-wide results and caveats: Diversity ran similarly high across both naive subsets but far lower in memory CD8+ cells. From TRB CDR3 properties, TCR strength was inferred; surface CD5 did not differ between naive subsets.

The TRB libraries of cDNA were built by UMI-labeled 5' RACE. TCRdb reprocessed the 5' RACE reads and stores each CDR3 protein as one record, lacking DNA. The table lists roughly 30,000 distinct CDR3 sequences, with roughly 10% in the top ten. In the case of this clonotype: Its cognate antigen is unknown.

The sorter processed each CD8+ T cell subset in triplicate at some 300,000 cells apiece. This CDR3 spans 14 amino acids. Germline CDR1 SEHNR, CDR2 FQNEAQ (reference sequence). The TCR was taken from a human donor in good health. Some clones in this sample may be carry-over from other donors' samples. Sequencing was performed on memory CD8+ T cells from blood. This rearrangement joins TRBV7-9 to TRBJ2-1; TCRdb's assignment of TRBD2 cannot be checked, as there is no DNA. The CDR3 loop reads CASSLEVAYNEQFF. Using reference TRBV7-9 and TRBJ2-1 for the parts outside the CDR3, the full variable domain is DTGVSQNPRHKITKRGQNVTFRCDPISEHNRLYWYRQTLGQGPEFLTYFQNEAQLEKSRLLSDRFSAERPKGSFSTLEIQRTEQGDSAMYLCASSLEVAYNEQFFGPGTRLTVL.